Reported below is one TCR beta chain. Its target is not known. The data belong to a study of T cells after yellow fever vaccination. Trimming shortened V by 8 bases and J by 7 bases, and 11 bases separated the two germline ends. In germline, CDR1 is SSHAT, CDR2 FNYEAQ (reference sequence). The CDR3 has 11 amino acids. TCRdb passed the 5' RACE reads through MiXCR, listing each CDR3 protein once. The sample contains about 350,000 distinct CDR3 sequences, around 10% of which appear only once. General study points: Post-booster repertoires contained most primary-vaccination clones again (almost 97% CD4, approximately 86% CD8).

J is TRBJ2-5 and V is TRBV7-7; maybe TRBD2 (7 bases). The sample in question was PBMCs, obtained on the day of the first yellow fever vaccination. The receptor's source is a man between 18 and 35 years old who received the YFV17D yellow fever vaccine. The CDR3 sequence: CASGGAGTQYF. The DNA of the CDR3 is TGTGCCAGCGGGGGGGCGGGGACCCAGTACTTC.